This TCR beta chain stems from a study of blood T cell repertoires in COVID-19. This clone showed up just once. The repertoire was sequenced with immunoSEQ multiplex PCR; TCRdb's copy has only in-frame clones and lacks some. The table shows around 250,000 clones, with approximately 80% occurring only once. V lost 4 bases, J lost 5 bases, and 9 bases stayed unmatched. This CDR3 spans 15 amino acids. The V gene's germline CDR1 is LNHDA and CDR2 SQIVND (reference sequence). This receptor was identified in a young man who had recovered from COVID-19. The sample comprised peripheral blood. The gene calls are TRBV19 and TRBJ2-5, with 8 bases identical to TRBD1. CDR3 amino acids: CASSSRQGRLETQYF. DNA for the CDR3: TGTGCCAGTAGTAGTAGACAGGGGAGGTTGGAGACCCAGTACTTC. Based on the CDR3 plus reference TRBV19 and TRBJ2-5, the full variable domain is DGGITQSPKYLFRKEGQNVTLSCEQNLNHDAMYWYRQDPGQGLRLIYYSQIVNDFQKGDIAEGYSVSREKKESFPLTVTSAQKNPTAFYLCASSSRQGRLETQYFGPGTRLLVL.